A single sample gave rise to the 28 T cell receptor beta chains below, sequenced in a study of cytomegalovirus exposure and HLA in healthy donors. This PCR relied on a set of 60 Vbeta primers and 13 Jbeta primers. Libraries were prepared by immunoSEQ multiplex PCR; TCRdb keeps only in-frame clonotypes and omits some of them. The table includes more than 150,000 clones, approximately 84% detected once. Sequenced: PBMCs. These TCRs come from a girl in the first two years of life in good health and CMV-seronegative.

The CDR3 spells CASSFQSTGANEKLFF. CDR3 DNA: TGCGCCAGCAGCTTCCAATCAACAGGGGCTAATGAAAAACTGTTTTTT. The rearrangement uses TRBV5-1 and TRBJ1-4, with 7 bases aligning to TRBD1. This CDR3 comprises 16 residues. CDR1 and CDR2 (germline): SGHRS, YFSETQ. V lost 2 bases to trimming and J lost 3 bases; unmatched junction nucleotides: 7.

The DNA for the CDR3 is TGTGCCATCAGTGGACTAGCGGGAGGGAGTACCTACGAGCAGTACTTC. It specifies CAISGLAGGSTYEQYF. The chain couples TRBV10-3 to TRBJ2-7, with 14 bases that match TRBD2. Per germline, CDR1 ENHRY and CDR2 SYGVKD. V lost 4 bases and J lost 2; bases outside the gene matches: 4. This CDR3 region has 16 residues.

The genes are TRBV25-1 and TRBJ2-5, with D hard to call. The CDR3 covers 15 residues. V gave up 3 bases and J gave up 4 bases, with 15 bases separating them. Germline values: CDR1 MGHDK, CDR2 SYGVNS. The DNA for the CDR3 is TGTGCCAGCAGTGATCCAGGCCGTATCCGAGAGACCCAGTACTTC. Its translation: CASSDPGRIRETQYF.

This chain links TRBV6-1 with TRBJ1-1, with a weak D call TRBD1 (6 bases). The CDR3 contains 14 residues. V lost 6 bases, J lost 7 bases, and 18 bases lay in between. Germline V lookup: CDR1 MNHNS, CDR2 SASEGT. CDR3 DNA sequence: TGTGCCAGCAGGCACCGGGACAAAGATCTTGAAGCTTTCTTT. Translated: CASRHRDKDLEAFF.

The V call is TRBV2, the J call TRBJ1-6; possible D gene TRBD1, 6 bases. The V and J ends lost 9 bases and 7 bases respectively, with 13 bases between them. CDR3 length: 13 amino acids. Germline values: CDR1 SNHLY, CDR2 FYNNEI. The CDR3 DNA reads as TGTGCCAGTACCGGGACACCCAATTCACCCCTCCACTTT. As protein: CASTGTPNSPLHF.

The CDR3 nucleotides read TGTGCCTGGAGCTCGACAGGGTTTGATCAGCCCCAGCATTTT. Translated: CAWSSTGFDQPQHF. This sequence joins TRBV30 and TRBJ1-5; TRBD1 matches at 7 bases. CDR1 is GTSNPN and CDR2 is SVGIG in the germline V gene (reference sequence). The CDR3 is 14 amino acids. Trimming removed 3 bases from V and 5 bases from J; junction bases left unmatched: 7.

The V and J genes are TRBV13 and TRBJ2-4; 8 bases match TRBD2. Per germline, CDR1 PRHDT and CDR2 FYEKMQ (reference sequence). J gave up 14 bases and V 5 bases, and 11 bases lay outside the gene matches. The CDR3 sequence is 13 residues long. This chain's CDR3 is CASSPGSGTRKYF. As DNA, the CDR3 is TGTGCCAGCAGCCCGGGATCCGGGACTAGAAAGTACTTC.

The sample holds one count of this clone. In DNA form, the CDR3 reads TGTGCCAGCAGCCAAGTAGGGGGGGATGAGCAGTTCTTC. Amino acids: CASSQVGGDEQFF. The chain carries TRBV4-2 and TRBJ2-1; tentative D call: TRBD2 (7 bases). This CDR3 contains 13 residues. The germline V and J ends were trimmed by 1 base and 8 bases, with 9 bases remaining between them. The germline gives CDR1 LGHNA, CDR2 YNFKEQ.

This sequence joins TRBV11-2 and TRBJ2-7; possible D gene TRBD1, 5 bases. Germline V gene sequence: CDR1 SGHAT, CDR2 FQNNGV. The ends were cut back, 1 base at V and 0 bases at J, with 13 bases in the middle. The CDR3 extends over 16 amino acids. For the CDR3, the DNA is TGTGCCAGCAGCTTAGTTCTGGACAAGAGCTCCTACGAGCAGTACTTC. Protein product: CASSLVLDKSSYEQYF.

The chain recombines TRBV4-2 with TRBJ1-6; maybe TRBD1 (6 bases). Germline CDR1 reads LGHNA; CDR2 reads YNFKEQ. Between the trimmed V and J ends, which lost 5 bases and 7 bases, there was a span of 18 bases. This CDR3 contains 16 residues. CDR3: CASSAQPGQRNSPLHF. CDR3 DNA: TGTGCCAGCAGCGCCCAACCAGGACAGAGAAATTCACCCCTCCACTTT.

This clone has only a few counts. The V gene is TRBV18, the J gene TRBJ2-7, with TRBD1 identical over 10 bases. The germline V gene encodes CDR1 KGHSH and CDR2 LQKENI. The CDR3 sequence is 15 residues long. V gave up 4 bases and J gave up 1 base; unmatched junction bases: 4. Here the CDR3 reads CASSLGTGESYEQYF. DNA for the CDR3: TGTGCCAGCTCACTTGGGACAGGGGAGTCCTACGAGCAGTACTTC.

This clone appeared a single time. The chain recombines TRBV4-2 with TRBJ2-7, with 9 nucleotides matching TRBD2. V dropped 0 bases and J dropped 3; count of bases not matched to a gene: 6. CDR3 size: 16 residues. Per the germline V gene, CDR1 is LGHNA and CDR2 is YNFKEQ. CDR3 loop: CASSQDPASGVYEQYF. DNA for the CDR3: TGTGCCAGCAGCCAAGATCCGGCTAGCGGGGTCTACGAGCAGTACTTC.

V usage is TRBV9 and J usage is TRBJ1-2; no clear D. The CDR3 length is 15 residues. The V and J ends lost 0 bases and 2 bases respectively, with 11 bases between them. Germline CDR1 reads SGDLS; CDR2 reads YYNGEE. CDR3 loop: CASSVDSRSNYGYTF. In DNA form, the CDR3 reads TGTGCCAGCAGCGTAGACAGCAGATCCAACTATGGCTACACCTTC.

The chain recombines TRBV2 with TRBJ1-1, with 8 bases lining up with TRBD1. Germline-derived CDR1 and CDR2 are SNHLY and FYNNEI. The V gene end was trimmed by 7 bases and the J gene end by 6 bases; junction bases not matched to a gene: 7. CDR3 length: 13 residues. The CDR3 nucleotides read TGTGCCAGCACAGGGGGCGAAGTTCCTGAAGCTTTCTTT. Its protein is CASTGGEVPEAFF.

This clone has just one count. V gene TRBV29-1 combines with J gene TRBJ2-7; TRBD1 agrees at 8 bases. Germline loops: CDR1 SQVTM, CDR2 ANQGSEA. The V and J ends lost 4 bases and 6 bases, in that order; junction bases with no gene match: 8. This CDR3 region has 13 residues. CDR3 coding DNA: TGCAGCGTTGTGTCGGGACAGGTCTCCGAGCAGTACTTC. Protein sequence: CSVVSGQVSEQYF.

The rearrangement links TRBV20-1 to TRBJ1-5; D is unclear. Trimming cost V 5 bases and J 0 bases, with 2 bases left between them. Germline V gives CDR1 DFQATT, CDR2 SNEGSKA (reference sequence). The CDR3 sequence is 11 residues long. CDR3 residues: CSALSNQPQHF. CDR3 nucleotide sequence: TGCAGTGCTCTTAGCAATCAGCCCCAGCATTTT.

The chain carries TRBV6-5 and TRBJ2-2, with 8 bases aligning to TRBD1. Germline CDR1 is MNHEY and CDR2 is SVGAGI. The CDR3 runs to 16 residues. Trimming at V came to 0 bases and at J to 3 bases, leaving 3 bases not matched to a gene. CDR3: CASSYSLDRDTGELFF. CDR3 bases: TGTGCCAGCAGTTACTCCTTGGACAGGGACACCGGGGAGCTGTTTTTT.

V and J are TRBV6-5 and TRBJ2-7, with TRBD1 matching 9 bases. V shed 4 bases and J 5 bases; nucleotides not matched to a gene: 9. This CDR3 is 15 amino acids long. Germline V gene sequence: CDR1 MNHEY, CDR2 SVGAGI. CDR3 nucleotide sequence: TGTGCCAGCAGTTCCCCGGGACAGGGATCGAACGAGCAGTACTTC. Residues: CASSSPGQGSNEQYF.

Here the CDR3 DNA reads TGTGCCAGCAGCCAAATATCCGGGAAAAGCACAGATACGCAGTATTTT. Translating gives CASSQISGKSTDTQYF. This chain links TRBV4-2 with TRBJ2-3; weak D call: TRBD2 (5 bases). The germline V gene has CDR1 LGHNA and CDR2 YNFKEQ. Trimming took 2 bases from V and 0 from J, leaving 12 bases between them. CDR3 size: 16 residues.

In this sample, this clone turned up a few times. The rearrangement uses TRBV5-6 and TRBJ1-4; 9 bases are a match to TRBD1. Germline V gene data show CDR1 as SGHDT and CDR2 as YYEEEE. CDR3 length equals 14 residues. V shed 5 bases and J 10 bases; nucleotides not matched to a gene: 9. This CDR3 reads CASSFGTGTGKLFF. CDR3 nucleotides: TGTGCCAGCAGTTTTGGGACAGGGACCGGAAAACTGTTTTTT.

The V gene is TRBV5-1, the J gene TRBJ1-1; D is unresolved. The V gene's germline CDR1 is SGHRS and CDR2 YFSETQ. CDR3 length: 16 amino acids. V was pared by 0 bases and J by 1 base, with 13 bases between. This CDR3 reads CASSLAVGVGNTEAFF. Written as DNA, the CDR3 is TGCGCCAGCAGCTTGGCTGTCGGGGTGGGGAACACTGAAGCTTTCTTT. The whole variable domain, remainder taken from reference TRBV5-1 and TRBJ1-1, is KAGVTQTPRYLIKTRGQQVTLSCSPISGHRSVSWYQQTPGQGLQFLFEYFSETQRNKGNFPGRFSGRQFSNSRSEMNVSTLELGDSALYLCASSLAVGVGNTEAFFGQGTRLTVV.

On this clone: Additional DNA sequences in this sample encode the identical CDR3. The genes are TRBV4-1 and TRBJ1-3; TRBD1 aligns across 7 bases. With 4 bases clipped from V and 4 bases from J, the junction kept 7 bases outside the gene matches. The CDR3 is 15 residues long. The germline gives CDR1 MGHRA, CDR2 YSYEKL. The CDR3 spells CASSLPTGKGNTIYF. In DNA form, the CDR3 reads TGCGCCAGCAGCCTGCCGACAGGGAAGGGAAACACCATATATTTT.

This clone was seen a few times. The chain links TRBV5-4 to TRBJ2-1; perhaps TRBD2 as D (5 bases). Trimming removed 4 bases from V and 4 bases from J, with 12 bases in between. This CDR3 is built from 14 residues. Germline loops: CDR1 SGHNT, CDR2 YYREEE (reference sequence). CDR3 residues: CASSGRGGYNEQFF. The CDR3 coding sequence is TGTGCCAGCAGCGGCCGGGGTGGGTACAATGAGCAGTTCTTC.

The V call is TRBV5-1, the J call TRBJ2-3, with 7 bases fitting TRBD1. Germline values: CDR1 SGHRS, CDR2 YFSETQ. CDR3 length equals 12 residues. V gave up 4 bases and J gave up 9 bases; unmatched junction bases: 5. The CDR3 DNA sequence: TGCGCCAGCAGCAGCTCGGACAGGACGCAGTATTTT. It specifies CASSSSDRTQYF.

DNA of the CDR3: TGCGCCAGCAGCTTGGGAGGGATCCACAATGAGCAGTTCTTC. This sequence encodes CASSLGGIHNEQFF. The chain carries TRBV5-1 and TRBJ2-1, with D tentatively TRBD2 (5 bases). Germline V gene data show CDR1 as SGHRS and CDR2 as YFSETQ. The CDR3 is 14 amino acids. Trimming cost V 0 bases and J 5 bases, with 9 bases left between them.

The chain uses TRBV9 and TRBJ1-2; the match to TRBD1 covers 9 bases. The CDR3 contains 14 residues. The J segment lost 3 bases and the V segment lost 4 bases, leaving 4 bases of the junction unmatched. The germline V gene encodes CDR1 SGDLS and CDR2 YYNGEE. CDR3 in amino acids: CASSPGDRDYGYTF. DNA for the CDR3: TGTGCCAGCAGCCCCGGGGACAGGGACTATGGCTACACCTTC. Based on the CDR3 plus reference TRBV9 and TRBJ1-2, the full variable domain is DSGVTQTPKHLITATGQRVTLRCSPRSGDLSVYWYQQSLDQGLQFLIQYYNGEERAKGNILERFSAQQFPDLHSELNLSSLELGDSALYFCASSPGDRDYGYTFGSGTRLTVV.

J is TRBJ1-5 and V is TRBV2; the match to TRBD1 covers 8 bases. Trimming cost V 0 bases and J 6 bases; bases outside gene matches: 1. CDR1 SNHLY and CDR2 FYNNEI come from the germline V gene. The CDR3 extends over 14 amino acids. In nucleotides, the CDR3 is TGTGCCAGCAGTGAAGCGGACAGGGTTCAGCCCCAGCATTTT. This translates into CASSEADRVQPQHF.

The V and J genes are TRBV7-2 and TRBJ2-2; possibly TRBD2 for D (5 bases). CDR3 size: 15 residues. Trimming took off 0 bases at V and 0 bases at J, with 5 bases between the two ends. Germline CDR1 and CDR2: SGHTA and FQGNSA. The CDR3 sequence is CASSLASANTGELFF. The DNA for the CDR3 is TGTGCCAGCAGCTTAGCTAGCGCGAACACCGGGGAGCTGTTTTTT.